Sequencing of this T cell receptor beta chain was carried out in a study of blood T cell repertoires in COVID-19. Overall study: T cells, B-cell-depleted T cells, or PBMCs provided the cDNA or gDNA that served as material.

Method: immunoSEQ multiplex PCR; TCRdb's copy keeps in-frame clones and lacks some. Among 200,000 to 250,000 clones, roughly 87% were seen once, and the ten largest hold 11%. In its sample, this clone was seen a few times. Enrolled through a virtual design, the participants were between about 18 and 100 years of age and came from under 30 US areas. Cohorts were assigned according to the clinical history that participants reported. Sequencing was done on a sample of PBMCs or T cells enriched from blood (not recorded which). The clonotype originates from a man aged 25 to 45 who had recovered from COVID-19.

In DNA, the CDR3 is TGTGCCAGTATGGGGCGGGGAGAGAACACTGAAGCTTTCTTT. Its protein product is CASMGRGENTEAFF. The chain has TRBV19 and TRBJ1-1; D may be TRBD1 (5 bases). There are 14 residues in the CDR3. Germline values: CDR1 LNHDA, CDR2 SQIVND (reference sequence). The V end was cut by 7 bases, the J end by 1 base, with 13 bases between.